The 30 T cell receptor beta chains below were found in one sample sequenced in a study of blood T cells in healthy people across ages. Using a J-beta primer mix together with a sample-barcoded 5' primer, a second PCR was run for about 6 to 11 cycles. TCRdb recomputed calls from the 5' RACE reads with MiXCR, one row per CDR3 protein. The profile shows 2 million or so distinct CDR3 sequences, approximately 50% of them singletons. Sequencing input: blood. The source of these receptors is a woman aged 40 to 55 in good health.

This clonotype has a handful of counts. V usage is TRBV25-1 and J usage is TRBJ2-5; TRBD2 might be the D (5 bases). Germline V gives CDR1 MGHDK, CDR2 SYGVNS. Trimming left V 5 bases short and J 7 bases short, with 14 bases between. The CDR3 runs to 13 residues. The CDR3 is CASSYAAEGTQYF. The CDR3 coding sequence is TGTGCCAGCAGTTACGCGGCAGAGGGGACCCAGTACTTC.

The CDR3: CSAPSYPQETQYF. Written as DNA, the CDR3 is TGCAGTGCCCCTAGCTATCCGCAAGAGACCCAGTACTTC. The V and J genes are TRBV20-1 and TRBJ2-5; weak D call: TRBD2 (5 bases). The CDR3 extends over 13 amino acids. Trimming took 6 bases from V and 2 from J, leaving 13 bases between them. Germline V gene data show CDR1 as DFQATT and CDR2 as SNEGSKA (reference sequence).

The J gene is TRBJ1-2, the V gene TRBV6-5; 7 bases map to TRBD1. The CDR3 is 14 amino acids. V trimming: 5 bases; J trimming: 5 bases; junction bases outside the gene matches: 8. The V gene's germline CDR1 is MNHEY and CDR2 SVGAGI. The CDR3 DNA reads TGTGCCAGCAGTACGGACAGGTCAGGGTATGGCTACACCTTC. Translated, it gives CASSTDRSGYGYTF.

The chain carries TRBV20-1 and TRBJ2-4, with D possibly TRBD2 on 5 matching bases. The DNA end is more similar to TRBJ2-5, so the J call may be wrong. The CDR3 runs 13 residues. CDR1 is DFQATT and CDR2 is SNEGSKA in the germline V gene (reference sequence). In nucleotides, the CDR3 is TGCAGTGCTAGAGTTTTAGCGACGGAGACCCAGTACTTC. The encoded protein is CSARVLATETQYF.

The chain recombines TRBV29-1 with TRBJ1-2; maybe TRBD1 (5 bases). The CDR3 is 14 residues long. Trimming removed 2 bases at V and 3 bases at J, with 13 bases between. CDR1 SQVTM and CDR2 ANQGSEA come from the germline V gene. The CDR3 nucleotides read TGCAGCGTTGAATCGGCAGGGTCCGACTATGGCTACACCTTC. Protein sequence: CSVESAGSDYGYTF.

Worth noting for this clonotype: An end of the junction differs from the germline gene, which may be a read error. CDR3 sequence: CASSPQRGPSRYNEQFF. The CDR3 DNA reads as TGTGCTAGCAGCCCACAACGAGGACCCTCCCGATACAATGAGCAGTTCTTC. The V gene is TRBV7-2, the J gene TRBJ2-1; D not certain. Germline assignment: CDR1 SGHTA and CDR2 FQGNSA. This CDR3 is built from 17 residues.

This CDR3 is CASSLDYGTYEQYF. CDR3 nucleotides: TGTGCCAGCAGCTTAGACTACGGAACCTACGAGCAGTACTTC. The rearrangement joins TRBV11-2 to TRBJ2-7; D is unresolved. The germline CDR1 and CDR2 sequences are SGHAT and FQNNGV. The V and J ends lost 0 bases and 2 bases respectively, with 8 bases between them. This CDR3 contains 14 residues.

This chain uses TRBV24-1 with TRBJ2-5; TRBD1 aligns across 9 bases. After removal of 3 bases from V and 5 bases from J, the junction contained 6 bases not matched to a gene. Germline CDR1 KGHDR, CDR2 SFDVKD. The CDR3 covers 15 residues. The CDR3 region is CATSDPNRGLETQYF. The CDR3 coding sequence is TGTGCCACCAGTGATCCTAACAGGGGGCTGGAGACCCAGTACTTC.

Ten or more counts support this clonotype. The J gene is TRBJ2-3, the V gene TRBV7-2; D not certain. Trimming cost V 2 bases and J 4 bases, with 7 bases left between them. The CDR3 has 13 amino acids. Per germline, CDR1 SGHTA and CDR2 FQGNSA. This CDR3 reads CASSLSRADTQYF. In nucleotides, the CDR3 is TGTGCCAGCAGCTTAAGTCGGGCAGATACGCAGTATTTT.

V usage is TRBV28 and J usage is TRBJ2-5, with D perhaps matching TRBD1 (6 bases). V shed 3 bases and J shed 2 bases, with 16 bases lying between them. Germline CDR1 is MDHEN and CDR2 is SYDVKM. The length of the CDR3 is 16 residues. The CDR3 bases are TGTGCCAGCAGTTTTACGACAGGTTTACTTCAAGAGACCCAGTACTTC. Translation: CASSFTTGLLQETQYF.

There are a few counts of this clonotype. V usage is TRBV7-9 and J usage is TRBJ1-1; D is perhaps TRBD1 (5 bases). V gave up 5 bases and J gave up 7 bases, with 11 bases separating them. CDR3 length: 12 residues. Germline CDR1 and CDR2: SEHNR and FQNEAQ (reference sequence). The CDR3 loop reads CASSHAGGEAFF. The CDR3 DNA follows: TGTGCCAGCAGCCATGCGGGGGGTGAAGCTTTCTTT. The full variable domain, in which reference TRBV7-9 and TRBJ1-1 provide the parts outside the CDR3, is DTGVSQNPRHKITKRGQNVTFRCDPISEHNRLYWYRQTLGQGPEFLTYFQNEAQLEKSRLLSDRFSAERPKGSFSTLEIQRTEQGDSAMYLCASSHAGGEAFFGQGTRLTVV.

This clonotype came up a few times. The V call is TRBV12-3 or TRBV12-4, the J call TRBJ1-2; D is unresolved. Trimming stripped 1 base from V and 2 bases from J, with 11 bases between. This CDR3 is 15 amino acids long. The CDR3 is CASSLDSRSNYGYTF. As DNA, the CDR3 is TGTGCCAGCAGTTTAGACAGCCGGTCCAACTATGGCTACACCTTC.

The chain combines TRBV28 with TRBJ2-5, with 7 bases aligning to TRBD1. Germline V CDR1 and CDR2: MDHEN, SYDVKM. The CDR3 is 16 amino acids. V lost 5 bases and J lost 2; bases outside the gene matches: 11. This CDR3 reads CASSPPPTGPQETQYF. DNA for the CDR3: TGTGCCAGCAGTCCCCCTCCGACAGGGCCACAAGAGACCCAGTACTTC.

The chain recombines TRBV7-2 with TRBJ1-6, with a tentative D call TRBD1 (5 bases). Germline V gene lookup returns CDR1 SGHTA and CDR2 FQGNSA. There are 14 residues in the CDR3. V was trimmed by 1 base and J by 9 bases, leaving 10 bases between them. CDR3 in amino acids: CASSLGVGGSPLHF. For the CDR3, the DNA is TGTGCCAGCAGCTTAGGGGTCGGGGGTTCACCCCTCCACTTT. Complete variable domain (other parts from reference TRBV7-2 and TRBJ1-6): GAGVSQSPSNKVTEKGKDVELRCDPISGHTALYWYRQSLGQGLEFLIYFQGNSAPDKSGLPSDRFSAERTGGSVSTLTIQRTQQEDSAVYLCASSLGVGGSPLHFGNGTRLTVT.

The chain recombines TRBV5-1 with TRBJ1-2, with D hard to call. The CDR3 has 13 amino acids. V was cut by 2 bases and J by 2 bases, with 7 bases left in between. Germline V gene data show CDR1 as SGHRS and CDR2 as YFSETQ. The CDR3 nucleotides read TGCGCCAGCAGCTTAATAGAGAACTATGGCTACACCTTC. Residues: CASSLIENYGYTF.

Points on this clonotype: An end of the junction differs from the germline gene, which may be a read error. CDR3 loop: CARSLDRENTDTQYF. The DNA for the CDR3 is TGCGCCAGAAGCTTAGACAGGGAAAACACAGATACGCAGTATTTT. The J gene is TRBJ2-3, the V gene TRBV5-1, with 7 nucleotides matching TRBD1. This CDR3 comprises 15 residues. Germline V gene sequence: CDR1 SGHRS, CDR2 YFSETQ.

The CDR3 is CASSRTSVSYEQYF. CDR3 nucleotide sequence: TGTGCCAGCAGTCGGACTAGCGTATCCTACGAGCAGTACTTC. The chain uses TRBV28 and TRBJ2-7; TRBD2 aligns across 9 bases. V lost 5 bases to trimming and J lost 1 base; unmatched junction nucleotides: 3. CDR3 length: 14 residues. From germline, CDR1 is MDHEN and CDR2 SYDVKM.

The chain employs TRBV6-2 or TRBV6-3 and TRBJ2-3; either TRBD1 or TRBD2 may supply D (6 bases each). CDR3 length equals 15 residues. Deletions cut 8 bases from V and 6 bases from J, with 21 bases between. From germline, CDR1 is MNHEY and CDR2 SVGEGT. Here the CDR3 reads CASGGLAIPEDTQYF. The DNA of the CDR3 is TGTGCCAGCGGGGGGCTAGCTATCCCCGAGGATACGCAGTATTTT.

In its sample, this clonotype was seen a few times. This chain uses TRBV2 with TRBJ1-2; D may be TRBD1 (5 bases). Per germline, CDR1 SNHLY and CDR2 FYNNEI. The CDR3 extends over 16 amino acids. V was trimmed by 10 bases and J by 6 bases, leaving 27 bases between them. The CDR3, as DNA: TGTGCCACCGCCCGCTCTGTACTATCCAGGGACGATGGCTACACCTTC. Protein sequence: CATARSVLSRDDGYTF.

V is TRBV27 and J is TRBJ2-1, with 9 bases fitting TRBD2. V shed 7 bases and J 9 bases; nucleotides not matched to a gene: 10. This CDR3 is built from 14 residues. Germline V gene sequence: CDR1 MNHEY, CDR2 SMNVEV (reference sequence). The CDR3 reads CASKERGVGAEQFF. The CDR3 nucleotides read TGTGCCAGCAAGGAGCGGGGGGTCGGGGCTGAGCAGTTCTTC.

CDR3 nucleotides: TGTGCCAGCAGCCAAAACAGGGCGTTGGTATACAATGAGCAGTTCTTC. It codes for CASSQNRALVYNEQFF. The chain recombines TRBV25-1 with TRBJ2-1; tentatively, D is TRBD1 (6 bases). V was pared by 6 bases and J by 4 bases, with 19 bases between. Germline lookup yields CDR1 MGHDK and CDR2 SYGVNS. CDR3 length: 16 residues.

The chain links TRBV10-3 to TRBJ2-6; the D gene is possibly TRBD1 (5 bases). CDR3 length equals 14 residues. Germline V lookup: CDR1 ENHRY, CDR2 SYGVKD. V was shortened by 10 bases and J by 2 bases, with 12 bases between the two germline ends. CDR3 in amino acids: CATIDSPGANVLTF. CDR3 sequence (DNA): TGTGCCACCATAGACAGCCCTGGGGCCAACGTCCTGACTTTC.

The DNA for the CDR3 is TGTGCCACCAACCTGGACAATGAGCAGTACTTC. This translates into CATNLDNEQYF. V gene TRBV2 combines with J gene TRBJ2-5; TRBD1 is a possible D gene (5 bases). Germline V CDR1 and CDR2: SNHLY, FYNNEI. This CDR3 comprises 11 residues. The V and J ends lost 10 bases and 11 bases respectively, with 17 bases between them.

The DNA of the CDR3 is TGTGCCAGCAGCCCCTCCGGGCGGGGGATTCGCACAGATACGCAGTATTTT. Translating gives CASSPSGRGIRTDTQYF. V is TRBV7-2 and J is TRBJ2-3; 7 bases map to TRBD2. This CDR3 region has 17 residues. Germline assignment: CDR1 SGHTA and CDR2 FQGNSA. The ends lost 5 bases at V and 1 base at J; junction bases unmatched: 12.

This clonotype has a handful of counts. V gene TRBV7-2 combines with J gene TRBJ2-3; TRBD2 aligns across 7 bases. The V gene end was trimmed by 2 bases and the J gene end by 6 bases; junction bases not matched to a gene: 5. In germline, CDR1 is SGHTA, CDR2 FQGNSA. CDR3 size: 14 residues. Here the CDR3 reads CASSLLGGVDTQYF. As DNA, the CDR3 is TGTGCCAGCAGCTTACTGGGAGGGGTGGATACGCAGTATTTT. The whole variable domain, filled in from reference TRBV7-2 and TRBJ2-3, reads GAGVSQSPSNKVTEKGKDVELRCDPISGHTALYWYRQSLGQGLEFLIYFQGNSAPDKSGLPSDRFSAERTGGSVSTLTIQRTQQEDSAVYLCASSLLGGVDTQYFGPGTRLTVL.

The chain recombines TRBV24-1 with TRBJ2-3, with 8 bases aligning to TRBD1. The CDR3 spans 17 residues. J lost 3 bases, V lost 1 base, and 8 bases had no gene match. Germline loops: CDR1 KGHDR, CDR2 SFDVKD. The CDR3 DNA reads TGTGCCACCAGTGATTTTGGACAGGGACGTTATACAGATACGCAGTATTTT. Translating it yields CATSDFGQGRYTDTQYF.

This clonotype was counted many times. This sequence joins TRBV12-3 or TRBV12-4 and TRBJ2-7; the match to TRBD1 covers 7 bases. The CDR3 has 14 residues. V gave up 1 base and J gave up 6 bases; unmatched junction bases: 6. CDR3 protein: CASSLGGTVPEQYF. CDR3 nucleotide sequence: TGTGCCAGCAGTTTAGGGGGGACAGTCCCCGAGCAGTACTTC.

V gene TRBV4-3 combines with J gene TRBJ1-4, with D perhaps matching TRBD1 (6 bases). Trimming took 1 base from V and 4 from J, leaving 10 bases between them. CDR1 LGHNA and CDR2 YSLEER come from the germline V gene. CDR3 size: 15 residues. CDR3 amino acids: CASSQGTVNNEKLFF. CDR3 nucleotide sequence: TGCGCCAGCAGCCAAGGGACAGTCAATAATGAAAAACTGTTTTTT.

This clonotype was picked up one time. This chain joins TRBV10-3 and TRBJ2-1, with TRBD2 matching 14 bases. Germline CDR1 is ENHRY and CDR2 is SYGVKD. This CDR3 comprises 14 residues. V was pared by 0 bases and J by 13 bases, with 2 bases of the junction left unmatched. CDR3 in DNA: TGTGCCATCAGTGAGTCTGGACTAGCGGGGGGACAGTTCTTC. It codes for CAISESGLAGGQFF.

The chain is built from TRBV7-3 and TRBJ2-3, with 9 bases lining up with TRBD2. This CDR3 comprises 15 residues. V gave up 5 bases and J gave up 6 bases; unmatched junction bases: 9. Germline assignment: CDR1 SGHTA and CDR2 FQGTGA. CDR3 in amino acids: CASSPSGGKLDTQYF. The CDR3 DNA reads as TGTGCCAGCAGCCCGAGCGGGGGGAAGCTGGATACGCAGTATTTT.